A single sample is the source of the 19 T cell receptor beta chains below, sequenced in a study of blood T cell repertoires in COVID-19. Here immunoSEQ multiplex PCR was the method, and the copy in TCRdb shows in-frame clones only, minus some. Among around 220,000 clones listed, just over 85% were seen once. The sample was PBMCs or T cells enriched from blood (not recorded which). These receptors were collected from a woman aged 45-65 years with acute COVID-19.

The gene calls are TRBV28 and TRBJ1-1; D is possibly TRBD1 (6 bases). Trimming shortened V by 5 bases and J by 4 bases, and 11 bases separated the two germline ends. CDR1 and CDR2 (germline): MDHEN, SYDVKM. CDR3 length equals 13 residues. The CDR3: CASSTGGATEAFF. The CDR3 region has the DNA TGTGCCAGCAGTACCGGGGGGGCCACTGAAGCTTTCTTT.

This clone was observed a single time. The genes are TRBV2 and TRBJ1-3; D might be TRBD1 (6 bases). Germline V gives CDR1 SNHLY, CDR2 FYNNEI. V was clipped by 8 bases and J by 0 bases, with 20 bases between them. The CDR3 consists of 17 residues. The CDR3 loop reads CASGGGPDVPSGNTIYF. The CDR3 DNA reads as TGTGCCAGCGGGGGCGGACCCGACGTACCCTCTGGAAACACCATATATTTT.

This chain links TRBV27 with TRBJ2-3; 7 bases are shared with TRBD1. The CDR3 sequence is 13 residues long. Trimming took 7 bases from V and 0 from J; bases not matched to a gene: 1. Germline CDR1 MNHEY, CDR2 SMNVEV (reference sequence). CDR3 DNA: TGTGCCAGCAAGGGACAGAGCACAGATACGCAGTATTTT. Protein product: CASKGQSTDTQYF.

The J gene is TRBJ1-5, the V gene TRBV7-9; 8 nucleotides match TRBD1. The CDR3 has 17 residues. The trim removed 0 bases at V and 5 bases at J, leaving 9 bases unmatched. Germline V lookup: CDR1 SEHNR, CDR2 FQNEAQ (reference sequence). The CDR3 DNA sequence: TGTGCCAGCAGCTTAGCCCCGACAGGGGTGATGGATCAGCCCCAGCATTTT. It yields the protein CASSLAPTGVMDQPQHF.

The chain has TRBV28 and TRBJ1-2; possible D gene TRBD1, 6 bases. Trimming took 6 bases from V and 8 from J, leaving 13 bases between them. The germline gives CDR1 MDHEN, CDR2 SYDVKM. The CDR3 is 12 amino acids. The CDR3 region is CASRTTGTGYTF. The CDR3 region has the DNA TGTGCCAGCAGGACTACAGGGACCGGCTACACCTTC.

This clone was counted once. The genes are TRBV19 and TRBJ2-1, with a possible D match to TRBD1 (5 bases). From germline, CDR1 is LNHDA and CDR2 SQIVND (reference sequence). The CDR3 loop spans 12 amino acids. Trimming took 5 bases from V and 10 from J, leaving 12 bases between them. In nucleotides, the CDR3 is TGTGCCAGTAGTCCCAGGGTGGCAGAGCAGTTCTTC. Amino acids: CASSPRVAEQFF.

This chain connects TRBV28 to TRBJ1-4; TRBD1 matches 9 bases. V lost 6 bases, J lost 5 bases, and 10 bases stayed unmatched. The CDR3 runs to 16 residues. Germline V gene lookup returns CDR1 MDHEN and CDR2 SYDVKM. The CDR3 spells CASRRHTGTGNEKLFF. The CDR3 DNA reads TGTGCCAGCAGGCGACATACCGGGACAGGGAATGAAAAACTGTTTTTT.

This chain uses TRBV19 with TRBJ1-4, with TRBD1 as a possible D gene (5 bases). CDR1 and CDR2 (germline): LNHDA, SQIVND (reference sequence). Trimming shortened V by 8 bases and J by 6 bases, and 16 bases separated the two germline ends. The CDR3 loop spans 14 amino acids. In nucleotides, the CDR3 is TGTGCCAGTTTTGCAGCAGCGGGGGATGAAAAACTGTTTTTT. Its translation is CASFAAAGDEKLFF.

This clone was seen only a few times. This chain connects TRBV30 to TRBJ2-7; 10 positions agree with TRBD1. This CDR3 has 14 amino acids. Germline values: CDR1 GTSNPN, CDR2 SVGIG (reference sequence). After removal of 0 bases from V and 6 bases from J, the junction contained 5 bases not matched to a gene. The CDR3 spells CAWSVRGTGAEQYF. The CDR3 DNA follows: TGTGCCTGGAGTGTACGTGGGACAGGGGCCGAGCAGTACTTC.

CDR3 amino acids: CASSLGASYEQYF. The CDR3, as DNA: TGTGCCAGCAGCTTAGGAGCCTCCTACGAGCAGTACTTC. J is TRBJ2-7 and V is TRBV7-3; D not resolved. This CDR3 region has 13 residues. Trimming removed 2 bases from V and 0 bases from J, with 5 bases in between. Germline assignment: CDR1 SGHTA and CDR2 FQGTGA.

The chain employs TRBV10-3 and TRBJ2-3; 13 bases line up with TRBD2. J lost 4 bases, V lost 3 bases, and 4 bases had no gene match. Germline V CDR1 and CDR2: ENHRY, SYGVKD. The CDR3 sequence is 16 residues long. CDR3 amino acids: CAISDWTSGRSDTQYF. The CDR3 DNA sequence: TGTGCCATCAGTGACTGGACTAGCGGGAGATCAGATACGCAGTATTTT.

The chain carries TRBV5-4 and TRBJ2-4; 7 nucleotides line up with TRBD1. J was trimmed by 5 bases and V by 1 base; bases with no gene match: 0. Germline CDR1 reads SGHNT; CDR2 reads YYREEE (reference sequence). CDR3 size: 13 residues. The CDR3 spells CASSLTGENIQYF. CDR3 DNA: TGTGCCAGCAGCTTGACAGGGGAAAACATTCAGTACTTC.

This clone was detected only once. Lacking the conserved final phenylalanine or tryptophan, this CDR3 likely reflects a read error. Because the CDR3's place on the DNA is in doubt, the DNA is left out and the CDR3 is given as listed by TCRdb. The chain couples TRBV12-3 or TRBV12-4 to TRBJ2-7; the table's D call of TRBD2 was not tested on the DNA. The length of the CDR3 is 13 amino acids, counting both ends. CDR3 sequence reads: CASSSGLAGGLKY.

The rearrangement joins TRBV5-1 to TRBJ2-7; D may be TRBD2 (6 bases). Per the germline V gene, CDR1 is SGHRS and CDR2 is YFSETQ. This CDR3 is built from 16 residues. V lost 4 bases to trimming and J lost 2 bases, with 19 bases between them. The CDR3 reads CASSPTTRDWTYEQYF. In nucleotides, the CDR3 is TGCGCCAGCAGCCCCACCACCCGGGACTGGACCTACGAGCAGTACTTC. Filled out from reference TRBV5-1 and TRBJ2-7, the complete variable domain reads KAGVTQTPRYLIKTRGQQVTLSCSPISGHRSVSWYQQTPGQGLQFLFEYFSETQRNKGNFPGRFSGRQFSNSRSEMNVSTLELGDSALYLCASSPTTRDWTYEQYFGPGTRLTVT.

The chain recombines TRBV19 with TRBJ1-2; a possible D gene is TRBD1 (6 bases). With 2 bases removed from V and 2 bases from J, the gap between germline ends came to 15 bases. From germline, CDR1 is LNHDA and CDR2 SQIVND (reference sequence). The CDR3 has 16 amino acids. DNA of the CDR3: TGTGCCAGTAGTATATGGGGGACACTGCTAAACTATGGCTACACCTTC. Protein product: CASSIWGTLLNYGYTF.

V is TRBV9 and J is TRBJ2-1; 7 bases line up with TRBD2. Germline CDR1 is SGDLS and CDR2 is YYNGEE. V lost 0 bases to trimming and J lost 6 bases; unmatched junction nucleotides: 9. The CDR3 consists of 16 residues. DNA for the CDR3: TGTGCCAGCAGCGTAGGGGGAGGACTAGTCTCCAATGAGCAGTTCTTC. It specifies CASSVGGGLVSNEQFF.

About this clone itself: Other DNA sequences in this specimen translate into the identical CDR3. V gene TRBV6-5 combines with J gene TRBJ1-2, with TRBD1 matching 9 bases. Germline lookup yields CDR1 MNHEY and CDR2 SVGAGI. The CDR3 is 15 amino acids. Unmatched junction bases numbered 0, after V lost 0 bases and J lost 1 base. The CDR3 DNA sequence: TGTGCCAGCAGTTACTCGACAGGGGGTAACTATGGCTACACCTTC. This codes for CASSYSTGGNYGYTF.

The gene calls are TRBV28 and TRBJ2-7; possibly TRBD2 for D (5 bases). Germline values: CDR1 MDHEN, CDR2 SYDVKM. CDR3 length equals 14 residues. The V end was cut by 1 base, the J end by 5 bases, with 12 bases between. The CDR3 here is CASSLFRGSDEQYF. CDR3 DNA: TGTGCCAGCAGTTTATTTCGGGGATCTGACGAGCAGTACTTC.

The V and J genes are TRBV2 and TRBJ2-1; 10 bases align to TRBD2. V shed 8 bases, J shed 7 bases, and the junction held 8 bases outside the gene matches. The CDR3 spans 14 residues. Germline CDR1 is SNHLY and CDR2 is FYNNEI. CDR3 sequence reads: CASVLAGVRNEQFF. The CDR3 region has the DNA TGTGCCAGCGTGCTAGCGGGAGTACGGAATGAGCAGTTCTTC.